This T cell receptor beta chain was observed in a study of T cells in Graves' hyperthyroidism and ophthalmopathy. Whole-study results and caveats: Separation of ophthalmopathy from stable hyperthyroidism was achieved by a 13 V-J model.

CDR1 is LNHDA and CDR2 is SQIVND in the germline V gene (reference sequence). Trimming took off 9 bases at V and 8 bases at J, with 16 bases between the two ends. The CDR3 is 13 residues long. Amplification targeted TCR beta CDR3 regions from RNA transcripts. RT-PCR in the first round (using the HTBI primer set) targeted the TCR CDR3. TCRdb re-derived calls from the multiplex PCR reads in MiXCR, one entry per CDR3 protein. The repertoire holds fewer than 450,000 distinct CDR3 sequences, with roughly 17% as singletons. Many counts were recorded for this clonotype. What it binds is not known. The sequenced sample consisted of blood. The V and J genes are TRBV19 and TRBJ1-4; D not certain. This TCR came from a woman in her twenties or thirties with Graves' hyperthyroidism that later progressed to Graves' ophthalmopathy. As DNA, the CDR3 is TGTGCCAGCGACCGTCCGGGAGGAGAAAAACTGTTTTTT. It is translated as CASDRPGGEKLFF.